This TCR beta chain was captured by sequencing in a study of spatial heterogeneity in lung cancer. Turning to the study itself: Across the raw uncorrected reads, a unique TCR and UMI combination was observed, on average, more than ten times. Study-wide results and limits: Counts of expanded alpha and beta TCRs within tumors tracked the tumor nonsynonymous mutation count.

Time point noted: sample taken at primary tumor resection. This clonotype was observed many times. Its antigen is unidentified. The V and J ends lost 5 bases and 2 bases, in that order; junction bases with no gene match: 5. The CDR3 covers 17 residues. Each CDR3 protein gets one entry after TCRdb re-called the 5' RACE reads with MiXCR. Of about 100,000 distinct CDR3 sequences listed, approximately 4% are singletons. This TCR was recovered from a male donor with early-stage non-small cell lung cancer. The sample here was lung tumor tissue, taken at surgery. The chain couples TRBV12-3 or TRBV12-4 to TRBJ2-6, with 11 bases matching TRBD2. The CDR3 DNA reads TGTGCCAGCAGTCGACTAGCGGGAATTCCTGGGGCCAACGTCCTGACTTTC. As protein: CASSRLAGIPGANVLTF.